What follows are 28 T cell receptor beta chains derived from one specimen sequenced in a study of technical replicates of blood from several donors. TCRdb keeps only in-frame clones here, not all; method: immunoSEQ multiplex PCR. Here the sample spans about 83,000 clones, 92% being singletons. Source material: T cells isolated from PBMCs. These receptors were obtained from a human donor in good health.

The genes are TRBV25-1 and TRBJ2-2; the D is unclear. The V and J ends lost 9 bases and 6 bases respectively, with 11 bases between them. The CDR3 runs 12 residues. The germline gives CDR1 MGHDK, CDR2 SYGVNS. CDR3 amino acids: CARAERPGELFF. CDR3 in DNA: TGTGCCAGGGCGGAACGTCCCGGGGAGCTGTTTTTT. Variable domain in full (rest from reference TRBV25-1 and TRBJ2-2): EADIYQTPRYLVIGTGKKITLECSQTMGHDKMYWYQQDPGMELHLIHYSYGVNSTEKGDLSSESTVSRIRTEHFPLTLESARPSHTSQYLCARAERPGELFFGEGSRLTVL.

The chain is built from TRBV6-4 and TRBJ2-2, with D perhaps TRBD2 (6 bases). Germline CDR1 reads MRHNA; CDR2 reads SNTAGT. The CDR3 length is 14 residues. V lost 2 bases and J lost 4, with 8 bases in between. The CDR3: CASSDLGGTGELFF. CDR3 coding DNA: TGTGCCAGCAGTGACCTGGGAGGCACCGGGGAGCTGTTTTTT.

This sequence joins TRBV28 and TRBJ2-2, with D possibly TRBD2 on 6 matching bases. The V and J ends lost 7 bases and 4 bases respectively, with 13 bases between them. This CDR3 has 14 amino acids. CDR1 and CDR2 from the germline V gene are MDHEN and SYDVKM. The CDR3 coding sequence is TGTGCCAGCACTAGCCCAGCGGGCACCGGGGAGCTGTTTTTT. Protein: CASTSPAGTGELFF.

This clone is a singleton in its sample. In DNA, the CDR3 is TGTGCCAGCAGTTCCCATGGGGGGTCCGAGACCCAGTACTTC. Translation: CASSSHGGSETQYF. The chain carries TRBV6-1 and TRBJ2-5; possibly TRBD2 for D (6 bases). The CDR3 has 14 amino acids. The ends were cut back, 5 bases at V and 5 bases at J, with 15 bases in the middle. From germline, CDR1 is MNHNS and CDR2 SASEGT.

This chain links TRBV2 with TRBJ1-6; D possibly corresponds to TRBD1 (5 bases). Per the germline V gene, CDR1 is SNHLY and CDR2 is FYNNEI. V lost 8 bases, J lost 9 bases, and 17 bases lay in between. This CDR3 is built from 14 residues. The CDR3 nucleotides read TGTGCCAGCCTTCCACAGGCCGGGAGTTCACCCCTCCACTTT. Translation gives CASLPQAGSSPLHF.

The V call is TRBV5-1, the J call TRBJ1-4; D not resolved. Deletions cut 2 bases from V and 1 base from J, with 12 bases between. The CDR3 is 16 residues long. The germline CDR1 and CDR2 sequences are SGHRS and YFSETQ. The CDR3 here is CASSFGWVGTNEKLFF. The CDR3 coding sequence is TGCGCCAGCAGCTTCGGGTGGGTTGGAACTAATGAAAAACTGTTTTTT.

The rearrangement links TRBV28 to TRBJ2-1; D is uncertain. V was cut by 6 bases and J by 4 bases, with 16 bases left in between. CDR1 MDHEN and CDR2 SYDVKM come from the germline V gene. The CDR3 consists of 15 residues. The CDR3 sequence is CASSSSLMRYNEQFF. CDR3 sequence (DNA): TGTGCCAGCAGCAGCAGCCTTATGCGGTACAATGAGCAGTTCTTC.

This clone was seen once. CDR3 loop: CAISQDIQETQYF. In nucleotides, the CDR3 is TGTGCCATCAGTCAGGACATACAAGAGACCCAGTACTTC. This chain connects TRBV10-3 to TRBJ2-5; a weak D match, TRBD1 (5 bases). Looked up from germline, CDR1 is ENHRY and CDR2 is SYGVKD. This CDR3 has 13 residues. Trimming cost V 5 bases and J 2 bases, with 9 bases left between them.

The V gene is TRBV28, the J gene TRBJ1-1, with TRBD1 matching 8 bases. CDR3 size: 14 residues. Trimming cost V 5 bases and J 1 base; bases outside gene matches: 3. Per the germline V gene, CDR1 is MDHEN and CDR2 is SYDVKM. The CDR3, as DNA: TGTGCCAGCAGTGTGGACAGGGCGAACACTGAAGCTTTCTTT. This translates into CASSVDRANTEAFF. The entire variable domain, with the rest obtained from reference TRBV28 and TRBJ1-1, is as follows: DVKVTQSSRYLVKRTGEKVFLECVQDMDHENMFWYRQDPGLGLRLIYFSYDVKMKEKGDIPEGYSVSREKKERFSLILESASTNQTSMYLCASSVDRANTEAFFGQGTRLTVV.

The chain carries TRBV5-1 and TRBJ2-7, with 7 positions matching TRBD1. Trimming cost V 0 bases and J 6 bases; bases outside gene matches: 6. The CDR3 loop spans 14 amino acids. Germline assignment: CDR1 SGHRS and CDR2 YFSETQ. CDR3 sequence reads: CASSLATGFGEQYF. The CDR3 DNA sequence: TGCGCCAGCAGCTTGGCGACAGGGTTTGGCGAGCAGTACTTC.

V is TRBV2 and J is TRBJ2-7; D perhaps matches TRBD1 (6 bases). V was trimmed by 6 bases and J by 2 bases, leaving 26 bases between them. This CDR3 has 18 amino acids. CDR1 is SNHLY, CDR2 FYNNEI, per germline. CDR3 coding DNA: TGTGCCAGCAGCCAGAGAGTCGCAGCCAGGGGCCGTACCTACGAGCAGTACTTC. Residues: CASSQRVAARGRTYEQYF.

The genes are TRBV28 and TRBJ2-5; 13 bases are a match to TRBD2. J gave up 3 bases and V 5 bases, and 3 bases lay outside the gene matches. The CDR3 length is 15 residues. Germline CDR1 reads MDHEN; CDR2 reads SYDVKM. CDR3 sequence: CASSPGLAGEETQYF. In nucleotides, the CDR3 is TGTGCCAGCAGTCCCGGACTAGCGGGAGAAGAGACCCAGTACTTC. Drawing the rest from reference TRBV28 and TRBJ2-5, the complete variable domain is DVKVTQSSRYLVKRTGEKVFLECVQDMDHENMFWYRQDPGLGLRLIYFSYDVKMKEKGDIPEGYSVSREKKERFSLILESASTNQTSMYLCASSPGLAGEETQYFGPGTRLLVL.

The V call is TRBV2, the J call TRBJ2-3, with D possibly matching TRBD1 (6 bases). The CDR3 sequence is 16 residues long. The germline gives CDR1 SNHLY, CDR2 FYNNEI. The V and J ends lost 0 bases and 7 bases respectively, with 17 bases between them. CDR3 amino acids: CASSEAPAGAQNTQYF. The CDR3, as DNA: TGTGCCAGCAGTGAAGCTCCGGCAGGGGCGCAAAATACGCAGTATTTT.

The chain couples TRBV6-1 to TRBJ1-4; TRBD1 aligns across 7 bases. The germline CDR1 and CDR2 sequences are MNHNS and SASEGT. The CDR3 sequence is 14 residues long. After removal of 3 bases from V and 4 bases from J, the junction contained 2 bases not matched to a gene. CDR3 bases: TGTGCCAGCAGTGAGGACAGGCTTAATGAAAAACTGTTTTTT. As protein: CASSEDRLNEKLFF.

This chain links TRBV10-3 with TRBJ1-4; D not resolved. CDR1 is ENHRY and CDR2 is SYGVKD in the germline V gene. The length of the CDR3 is 13 residues. With 6 bases removed from V and 0 bases from J, the gap between germline ends came to 5 bases. The CDR3 loop is CAISQATNEKLFF. CDR3 nucleotides: TGTGCCATCAGCCAGGCAACTAATGAAAAACTGTTTTTT.

The CDR3 region has the DNA TGTGCCAGCAGTTTATCGTGGCAGATGAACACTGAAGCTTTCTTT. It specifies CASSLSWQMNTEAFF. The chain employs TRBV27 and TRBJ1-1; no clear D gene. Trimming removed 0 bases at V and 0 bases at J, with 8 bases between. Germline V gives CDR1 MNHEY, CDR2 SMNVEV (reference sequence). This CDR3 region has 15 residues.

CDR3 DNA sequence: TGTGCCAGCAGCTTTGGAATTCTAACGGGAGTAACAGATACGCAGTATTTT. It encodes CASSFGILTGVTDTQYF. The V call is TRBV7-9, the J call TRBJ2-3; weak D call: TRBD2 (6 bases). The germline V and J ends were trimmed by 3 bases and 3 bases, with 19 bases remaining between them. This CDR3 spans 17 amino acids. The germline gives CDR1 SEHNR, CDR2 FQNEAQ (reference sequence).

The chain employs TRBV2 and TRBJ2-1; possibly TRBD1 for D (6 bases). Germline-derived CDR1 and CDR2 are SNHLY and FYNNEI. The CDR3 length is 15 residues. V dropped 5 bases and J dropped 1 base, with 12 bases sitting between them. CDR3 coding DNA: TGTGCCAGCAGTTTACAGGGACCTTCCTACAATGAGCAGTTCTTC. Amino acids: CASSLQGPSYNEQFF.

The J gene is TRBJ2-3, the V gene TRBV14; TRBD1 matches 9 bases. The V gene's germline CDR1 is SGHDN and CDR2 FVKESK. CDR3 size: 15 residues. The V gene end was trimmed by 6 bases and the J gene end by 0 bases; junction bases not matched to a gene: 4. Written as DNA, the CDR3 is TGTGCCAGCAGACAGGGGGCCTCGAGCACAGATACGCAGTATTTT. Its protein is CASRQGASSTDTQYF.

The rearrangement uses TRBV27 and TRBJ2-7; TRBD1 might be the D (5 bases). Germline loops: CDR1 MNHEY, CDR2 SMNVEV (reference sequence). The CDR3 contains 14 residues. Trimming took 1 base from V and 4 from J, leaving 11 bases between them. The DNA for the CDR3 is TGTGCCAGCAGTTTATTCAGGGTCGGGTACGAGCAGTACTTC. Translating it yields CASSLFRVGYEQYF.

This chain joins TRBV29-1 and TRBJ2-7; 12 bases align to TRBD2. Germline CDR1 SQVTM, CDR2 ANQGSEA. The J segment lost 0 bases and the V segment lost 7 bases, leaving 4 bases of the junction unmatched. This CDR3 spans 14 amino acids. In DNA form, the CDR3 reads TGCAGCGGCGGACTAGCGGGATCCTCCTACGAGCAGTACTTC. It specifies CSGGLAGSSYEQYF.

The chain combines TRBV6-5 with TRBJ1-5; D gene unclear. V lost 2 bases to trimming and J lost 3 bases, with 11 bases between them. CDR1 is MNHEY, CDR2 SVGAGI, per germline. The CDR3 covers 15 residues. The CDR3 region has the DNA TGTGCCAGCAGTTACCGTCAGGCAGACAATCAGCCCCAGCATTTT. Translation gives CASSYRQADNQPQHF.

V usage is TRBV19 and J usage is TRBJ2-7; 9 nucleotides align to TRBD1. Looked up from germline, CDR1 is LNHDA and CDR2 is SQIVND (reference sequence). After removal of 6 bases from V and 6 bases from J, the junction contained 9 bases not matched to a gene. The CDR3 extends over 14 amino acids. Here the CDR3 DNA reads TGTGCCAGTAGGGAACCGGGACAGGGAAGCGAGCAGTACTTC. Residues: CASREPGQGSEQYF.

The chain has TRBV4-1 and TRBJ2-7; 7 bases fit TRBD2. Germline V lookup: CDR1 MGHRA, CDR2 YSYEKL. The trim removed 1 base at V and 2 bases at J, leaving 17 bases unmatched. The CDR3 has 19 residues. The CDR3 spells CASSQGILRAGVGPYEQYF. DNA for the CDR3: TGCGCCAGCAGCCAAGGGATTCTTAGGGCGGGAGTGGGCCCCTACGAGCAGTACTTC.

CDR3 DNA: TGCGCCAGCAGCTACGGGACAGGGCCGACTAACTATGGCTACACCTTC. This encodes CASSYGTGPTNYGYTF. The chain recombines TRBV5-1 with TRBJ1-2; 9 positions match TRBD1. Germline loops: CDR1 SGHRS, CDR2 YFSETQ. This CDR3 contains 16 residues. The ends lost 3 bases at V and 0 bases at J; junction bases unmatched: 6. The full variable domain, in which reference TRBV5-1 and TRBJ1-2 provide the parts outside the CDR3, is KAGVTQTPRYLIKTRGQQVTLSCSPISGHRSVSWYQQTPGQGLQFLFEYFSETQRNKGNFPGRFSGRQFSNSRSEMNVSTLELGDSALYLCASSYGTGPTNYGYTFGSGTRLTVV.

This chain connects TRBV5-1 to TRBJ2-1, with a possible D match to TRBD2 (6 bases). Trimming stripped 3 bases from V and 6 bases from J, with 22 bases between. The germline gives CDR1 SGHRS, CDR2 YFSETQ. The CDR3 runs 17 residues. The CDR3 DNA reads TGCGCCAGCAGCTCGGTGCTGGGAGTCGGGAGAGGCAATGAGCAGTTCTTC. Translation: CASSSVLGVGRGNEQFF.

This clone was observed a handful of times. The chain recombines TRBV30 with TRBJ1-2, with 9 bases aligning to TRBD1. The junction had 6 bases not matched to a gene; V was cut back by 0 bases and J by 4 bases. The CDR3 length is 15 residues. CDR1 and CDR2 from the germline V gene are GTSNPN and SVGIG (reference sequence). The CDR3 bases are TGTGCCTGGAGTGTAGGCGACAGGGGGTCCTATGGCTACACCTTC. It yields the protein CAWSVGDRGSYGYTF.

The V call is TRBV10-2, the J call TRBJ2-5; TRBD2 aligns across 13 bases. With 7 bases clipped from V and 1 base from J, the junction kept 9 bases outside the gene matches. Germline loops: CDR1 WSHSY, CDR2 SAAADI. This CDR3 comprises 17 residues. The CDR3 DNA reads TGCGCCAGCACGACCGGACTAGCGGGAGAGATCCAAGAGACCCAGTACTTC. Translated: CASTTGLAGEIQETQYF.